Following are 32 T cell receptor beta chains from one sample sequenced in a study of cytomegalovirus exposure and HLA in healthy donors. The PCR was carried out with 60 Vbeta primers and 13 Jbeta primers. The method was immunoSEQ multiplex PCR; TCRdb's version includes in-frame clones alone and lacks a portion of them. The sample yields some 78,000 clones, approximately 80% seen once. Sequenced input: PBMCs. These receptor sequences come from a man aged 50 or older in good health and CMV-seropositive.

This clone was observed a few times. The chain combines TRBV19 with TRBJ1-2; maybe TRBD1 (6 bases). Trimming stripped 0 bases from V and 0 bases from J, with 11 bases between. Germline CDR1 LNHDA, CDR2 SQIVND (reference sequence). The CDR3 length is 16 residues. This CDR3 reads CASSIDVRTANYGYTF. The CDR3 region has the DNA TGTGCCAGTAGTATAGATGTCCGGACAGCTAACTATGGCTACACCTTC.

The chain links TRBV6-5 to TRBJ1-1, with 7 bases matching TRBD1. V was clipped by 2 bases and J by 8 bases; unmatched bases: 5. CDR3 length equals 13 residues. Per the germline V gene, CDR1 is MNHEY and CDR2 is SVGAGI. The CDR3 spells CASSYRDSIEAFF. The CDR3 DNA follows: TGTGCCAGCAGTTACCGGGACAGTATAGAAGCTTTCTTT.

V is TRBV30 and J is TRBJ1-5; 9 bases align to TRBD1. The CDR3 has 15 amino acids. V shed 2 bases, J shed 6 bases, and the junction held 8 bases outside the gene matches. In germline, CDR1 is GTSNPN, CDR2 SVGIG (reference sequence). The CDR3 protein is CAWSLGQGSGQPQHF. The CDR3 bases are TGTGCCTGGAGTTTAGGACAGGGGAGCGGTCAGCCCCAGCATTTT.

CDR3 protein: CASGSAGGSWDTEAFF. As DNA, the CDR3 is TGTGCTAGTGGTTCCGCAGGGGGGAGCTGGGACACTGAAGCTTTCTTT. This sequence joins TRBV12-5 and TRBJ1-1; 7 nucleotides line up with TRBD1. Germline-derived CDR1 and CDR2 are LGHNT and FRNRAP. After removal of 4 bases from V and 3 bases from J, the junction contained 11 bases not matched to a gene. This CDR3 is built from 16 residues.

V and J are TRBV18 and TRBJ2-7, with a possible D match to TRBD1 (6 bases). Looked up from germline, CDR1 is KGHSH and CDR2 is LQKENI. This CDR3 comprises 16 residues. The V end lost 5 bases, the J end lost 5 bases, and 22 bases lay between the germline ends. CDR3 coding DNA: TGTGCCAGCTCAGGGACCGGACGGACACCAGGGGACGAGCAGTACTTC. Its translation: CASSGTGRTPGDEQYF. Combining the CDR3 with reference TRBV18 and TRBJ2-7 gives the whole variable domain NAGVMQNPRHLVRRRGQEARLRCSPMKGHSHVYWYRQLPEEGLKFMVYLQKENIIDESGMPKERFSAEFPKEGPSILRIQQVVRGDSAAYFCASSGTGRTPGDEQYFGPGTRLTVT.

The chain employs TRBV5-1 and TRBJ2-1, with 13 bases that match TRBD2. Looked up from germline, CDR1 is SGHRS and CDR2 is YFSETQ. This CDR3 contains 14 residues. V was pared by 4 bases and J by 9 bases, with 4 bases of the junction left unmatched. CDR3 in DNA: TGCGCCAGCAGCGGACTAGCGGGAGCCAGTGAGCAGTTCTTC. Translated: CASSGLAGASEQFF. Variable domain in full (rest from reference TRBV5-1 and TRBJ2-1): KAGVTQTPRYLIKTRGQQVTLSCSPISGHRSVSWYQQTPGQGLQFLFEYFSETQRNKGNFPGRFSGRQFSNSRSEMNVSTLELGDSALYLCASSGLAGASEQFFGPGTRLTVL.

The sample holds one count of this clone. J is TRBJ1-2 and V is TRBV19; possibly TRBD1 for D (6 bases). V was pared by 4 bases and J by 4 bases, with 19 bases between. The CDR3 is 16 residues long. CDR1 is LNHDA and CDR2 is SQIVND in the germline V gene (reference sequence). In nucleotides, the CDR3 is TGTGCCAGTAGTAGCGGTAGAAGGACAGAAGTCTATGGCTACACCTTC. It encodes CASSSGRRTEVYGYTF.

The chain employs TRBV6-1 and TRBJ2-5, with D unclear. V lost 4 bases and J 0 bases, leaving 6 bases between the germline ends. CDR1 is MNHNS and CDR2 is SASEGT in the germline V gene. CDR3 length: 13 amino acids. The CDR3 sequence is CASSVSYQETQYF. The CDR3 nucleotides read TGTGCCAGCAGTGTATCGTACCAAGAGACCCAGTACTTC.

To note about this clone: A junction end diverges from the germline sequence, so it may reflect a read error. The chain is built from TRBV7-9 and TRBJ2-7, with TRBD2 matching 10 bases. Germline V gene lookup returns CDR1 SEHNR and CDR2 FQNEAQ (reference sequence). This CDR3 is built from 15 residues. The CDR3 here is CSSSLDGLAGDEQYF. The DNA of the CDR3 is TGTTCCAGCAGCTTAGACGGCCTAGCGGGAGACGAGCAGTACTTC.

The rearrangement links TRBV5-6 to TRBJ2-5; 9 nucleotides match TRBD2. The V gene end was trimmed by 1 base and the J gene end by 1 base; junction bases not matched to a gene: 5. Germline CDR1 is SGHDT and CDR2 is YYEEEE. The CDR3 is 16 amino acids. The CDR3 bases are TGTGCCAGCAGCTTGAGGGCTAGCGGGGTCCAAGAGACCCAGTACTTC. This encodes CASSLRASGVQETQYF.

This chain joins TRBV10-3 and TRBJ2-1; perhaps TRBD2 as D (5 bases). Germline CDR1 and CDR2: ENHRY and SYGVKD. This CDR3 spans 15 amino acids. Trimming cost V 8 bases and J 2 bases, with 16 bases left between them. CDR3 sequence: CAIGVGGGPYNEQFF. In DNA form, the CDR3 reads TGTGCCATCGGGGTTGGCGGAGGACCCTACAATGAGCAGTTCTTC.

This clone appeared a few times. The chain has TRBV11-1 and TRBJ2-7; D may be TRBD1 (6 bases). V was trimmed by 4 bases and J by 7 bases, leaving 17 bases between them. The CDR3 has 14 residues. Germline-derived CDR1 and CDR2 are SGHAT and FQDESV (reference sequence). The CDR3 is CASSSPRQAPEQYF. The CDR3 region has the DNA TGTGCCAGCAGCTCGCCTCGACAGGCACCTGAGCAGTACTTC.

The chain uses TRBV4-1 and TRBJ2-7, with 9 bases that match TRBD1. The germline CDR1 and CDR2 sequences are MGHRA and YSYEKL. This CDR3 region has 16 residues. The trim removed 1 base at V and 1 base at J, leaving 5 bases unmatched. The CDR3 DNA reads TGCGCCAGCAGCCAAGTGATGACAGGGGGTTCCTACGAGCAGTACTTC. Amino acids: CASSQVMTGGSYEQYF.

This clone was detected only once. The genes are TRBV11-2 and TRBJ1-4, with D tentatively TRBD1 (5 bases). The CDR3 runs 15 residues. The germline V gene encodes CDR1 SGHAT and CDR2 FQNNGV. V lost 5 bases and J 6 bases, leaving 16 bases between the germline ends. CDR3 loop: CASSGGGLVDEKLFF. CDR3 nucleotide sequence: TGTGCCAGCAGCGGGGGGGGACTAGTGGATGAAAAACTGTTTTTT.

The J gene is TRBJ2-7, the V gene TRBV19; tentatively, D is TRBD1 (6 bases). Germline CDR1 is LNHDA and CDR2 is SQIVND (reference sequence). Trimming took off 5 bases at V and 5 bases at J, with 19 bases between the two ends. The CDR3 has 15 amino acids. CDR3 DNA: TGTGCCAGTAGTTCCGGGACATCCCCACGGGACGAGCAGTACTTC. Protein sequence: CASSSGTSPRDEQYF. The full variable domain, completed using reference TRBV19 and TRBJ2-7, is DGGITQSPKYLFRKEGQNVTLSCEQNLNHDAMYWYRQDPGQGLRLIYYSQIVNDFQKGDIAEGYSVSREKKESFPLTVTSAQKNPTAFYLCASSSGTSPRDEQYFGPGTRLTVT.

J is TRBJ2-7 and V is TRBV5-1; D not certain. CDR3 length: 13 residues. Trimming pared 5 bases from V and 6 bases from J, leaving 15 bases between. Germline values: CDR1 SGHRS, CDR2 YFSETQ. CDR3 sequence: CASSYLPASEQYF. The DNA of the CDR3 is TGCGCCAGCAGTTACCTGCCGGCTAGCGAGCAGTACTTC.

V usage is TRBV5-8 and J usage is TRBJ2-1, with D perhaps TRBD2 (6 bases). This CDR3 has 17 residues. Germline-derived CDR1 and CDR2 are SGHTS and YDEGEE. V lost 3 bases, J lost 2 bases, and 18 bases lay in between. The CDR3: CASSSSQGLGAYNEQFF. The CDR3 nucleotides are TGTGCCAGCAGCTCCTCCCAGGGACTGGGCGCCTACAATGAGCAGTTCTTC.

The chain is built from TRBV6-6 and TRBJ1-5; 9 positions match TRBD1. Germline-derived CDR1 and CDR2 are MNHNY and SVGAGI (reference sequence). The CDR3 has 16 amino acids. Trimming removed 4 bases from V and 6 bases from J; junction bases left unmatched: 10. The CDR3 DNA follows: TGTGCCAGCAGTTTATCTACAGGGGGCTGGGGTCAGCCCCAGCATTTT. Amino acid sequence: CASSLSTGGWGQPQHF.

The V call is TRBV7-9, the J call TRBJ2-1; no firm D call. V was cut by 4 bases and J by 4 bases, with 8 bases left in between. The length of the CDR3 is 13 residues. Germline CDR1 and CDR2: SEHNR and FQNEAQ (reference sequence). DNA of the CDR3: TGTGCCAGCAGCTCGGTTTTATACAATGAGCAGTTCTTC. Translated: CASSSVLYNEQFF.

V and J are TRBV10-3 and TRBJ2-1, with TRBD2 matching over 14 bases. J gave up 9 bases and V 0 bases, and 7 bases lay outside the gene matches. CDR1 is ENHRY and CDR2 is SYGVKD in the germline V gene. The CDR3 is made up of 17 amino acids. CDR3 residues: CAISESLGTSGRGEQFF. CDR3 bases: TGTGCCATCAGTGAGTCTCTTGGGACTAGCGGGAGAGGTGAGCAGTTCTTC.

The chain recombines TRBV7-9 with TRBJ2-5, with D tentatively TRBD2 (5 bases). The CDR3 sequence is 14 residues long. Trimming took 4 bases from V and 1 from J, leaving 10 bases between them. Germline V lookup: CDR1 SEHNR, CDR2 FQNEAQ (reference sequence). The CDR3: CASSSIRGQETQYF. The DNA for the CDR3 is TGTGCCAGCAGCTCCATCCGGGGCCAAGAGACCCAGTACTTC.

The genes are TRBV30 and TRBJ1-6; D is perhaps TRBD1 (6 bases). This CDR3 has 14 amino acids. Deletions cut 2 bases from V and 9 bases from J, with 14 bases between. The germline CDR1 and CDR2 sequences are GTSNPN and SVGIG (reference sequence). The DNA for the CDR3 is TGTGCCTGGAGTAAAGGGACATTTAGTTCACCCCTCCACTTT. This gives the protein CAWSKGTFSSPLHF. Using reference TRBV30 and TRBJ1-6 for the parts outside the CDR3, the full variable domain is SQTIHQWPATLVQPVGSPLSLECTVEGTSNPNLYWYRQAAGRGLQLLFYSVGIGQISSEVPQNLSASRPQDRQFILSSKKLLLSDSGFYLCAWSKGTFSSPLHFGNGTRLTVT.

The chain combines TRBV7-9 with TRBJ2-7, with D perhaps matching TRBD1 (6 bases). The CDR3 totals 15 residues. From germline, CDR1 is SEHNR and CDR2 FQNEAQ (reference sequence). V was trimmed by 5 bases and J by 6 bases, leaving 20 bases between them. Written as DNA, the CDR3 is TGTGCCAGCAGCCCCCAGGGGCTCCTCCTCTCCGAGCAGTACTTC. Its protein product is CASSPQGLLLSEQYF.

This rearrangement joins TRBV2 to TRBJ2-7; D is undetermined. The CDR3 loop spans 11 amino acids. Germline CDR1 is SNHLY and CDR2 is FYNNEI. V was cut by 10 bases and J by 1 base, with 8 bases left in between. The CDR3 nucleotides are TGTGCCACGAGGAGATCCTACGAGCAGTACTTC. This encodes CATRRSYEQYF.

V and J are TRBV7-2 and TRBJ1-5; D remains unclear. Germline lookup yields CDR1 SGHTA and CDR2 FQGNSA. The CDR3 loop spans 14 amino acids. V was trimmed by 1 base and J by 6 bases, leaving 10 bases between them. The CDR3 spells CASSLGSYGQPQHF. For the CDR3, the DNA is TGTGCCAGCAGCTTAGGGAGCTATGGTCAGCCCCAGCATTTT.

The V gene is TRBV4-1, the J gene TRBJ1-1; 8 bases are shared with TRBD1. Germline CDR1 is MGHRA and CDR2 is YSYEKL. The CDR3 has 16 residues. The junction had 9 bases not matched to a gene; V was cut back by 1 base and J by 5 bases. The CDR3 is CASSQGLQGADTEAFF. CDR3 nucleotides: TGCGCCAGCAGCCAAGGATTGCAGGGGGCTGATACTGAAGCTTTCTTT.

The chain uses TRBV11-2 and TRBJ2-7; TRBD2 matches 15 bases. The trim removed 5 bases at V and 5 bases at J, leaving 4 bases unmatched. Per the germline V gene, CDR1 is SGHAT and CDR2 is FQNNGV. The CDR3 runs to 15 residues. CDR3 sequence (DNA): TGTGCCAGCAGCCCGGGACTAGCGGGAGGCAACGAGCAGTACTTC. Translation gives CASSPGLAGGNEQYF. The whole variable domain, remainder taken from reference TRBV11-2 and TRBJ2-7, is EAGVAQSPRYKIIEKRQSVAFWCNPISGHATLYWYQQILGQGPKLLIQFQNNGVVDDSQLPKDRFSAERLKGVDSTLKIQPAKLEDSAVYLCASSPGLAGGNEQYFGPGTRLTVT.

This clone was seen a single time. The chain is built from TRBV9 and TRBJ2-1, with TRBD2 matching over 14 bases. Unmatched junction bases numbered 7, after V lost 4 bases and J lost 4 bases. This CDR3 region has 17 residues. Germline V gene lookup returns CDR1 SGDLS and CDR2 YYNGEE. In DNA form, the CDR3 reads TGTGCCAGCAGCCCCGCGGGACTAGCGGGGGATTACAATGAGCAGTTCTTC. It is translated as CASSPAGLAGDYNEQFF.

The V call is TRBV5-1, the J call TRBJ2-7, with D possibly being TRBD1 (6 bases). CDR1 is SGHRS, CDR2 YFSETQ, per germline. The V and J ends lost 4 bases and 6 bases respectively, with 17 bases between them. The CDR3 is 14 residues long. Here the CDR3 DNA reads TGCGCCAGCAGCCCTCTCTACATACAGGGCGAGCAGTACTTC. Translation gives CASSPLYIQGEQYF. The variable domain in full, with the rest retrieved from reference TRBV5-1 and TRBJ2-7, is KAGVTQTPRYLIKTRGQQVTLSCSPISGHRSVSWYQQTPGQGLQFLFEYFSETQRNKGNFPGRFSGRQFSNSRSEMNVSTLELGDSALYLCASSPLYIQGEQYFGPGTRLTVT.

There are a few counts of this clone. This sequence joins TRBV29-1 and TRBJ2-1, with 9 bases fitting TRBD1. CDR3 size: 16 residues. Germline lookup yields CDR1 SQVTM and CDR2 ANQGSEA. Unmatched junction bases numbered 11, after V lost 3 bases and J lost 5 bases. In nucleotides, the CDR3 is TGCAGCGTTGAGCCCGACAGGGGGGTTTCCAACAATGAGCAGTTCTTC. This encodes CSVEPDRGVSNNEQFF.

The genes are TRBV6-5 and TRBJ1-4; tentative D call: TRBD1 (6 bases). With 8 bases removed from V and 8 bases from J, the gap between germline ends came to 21 bases. The CDR3 sequence is 15 residues long. Germline CDR1 MNHEY, CDR2 SVGAGI. The CDR3 region has the DNA TGTGCCAGCTCGCAGGGCGGGGGGCGAAGAGAAAAACTGTTTTTT. It encodes CASSQGGGRREKLFF.

V and J are TRBV19 and TRBJ2-2; D is possibly TRBD2 (6 bases). The germline CDR1 and CDR2 sequences are LNHDA and SQIVND (reference sequence). Between the trimmed V and J ends, which lost 2 bases and 0 bases, there was a span of 10 bases. This CDR3 comprises 16 residues. CDR3 coding DNA: TGTGCCAGTAGTATACCCGGGAGTACGAACACCGGGGAGCTGTTTTTT. The encoded protein is CASSIPGSTNTGELFF.